These 29 T cell receptor beta chains came from one sample sequenced in a study of cytomegalovirus exposure and HLA in healthy donors. PCR primers comprised 60 Vbeta and 13 Jbeta primers. Some clones are missing from TCRdb's copy, which holds only in-frame ones; the method was immunoSEQ multiplex PCR. The table includes tens of thousands of clones, about 80% detected once. Specimen: PBMCs. All receptors derive from a male donor in good health and CMV-seronegative.

This chain connects TRBV19 to TRBJ2-7; the match to TRBD1 covers 12 bases. The CDR3 covers 15 residues. After removal of 5 bases from V and 6 bases from J, the junction contained 8 bases not matched to a gene. CDR1 and CDR2 (germline): LNHDA, SQIVND (reference sequence). CDR3 region: CASSATGTGGREQYF. The CDR3 DNA follows: TGTGCCAGTAGTGCAACCGGGACAGGGGGCCGCGAGCAGTACTTC.

This clone was picked up a small number of times. V and J are TRBV5-1 and TRBJ2-3; 11 nucleotides align to TRBD2. In germline, CDR1 is SGHRS, CDR2 YFSETQ. V gave up 3 bases and J gave up 3 bases; unmatched junction bases: 12. The CDR3 is made up of 18 amino acids. The CDR3 DNA follows: TGCGCCAGCAGCTCCGACTCCGGGACTAGCGGATCTACAGATACGCAGTATTTT. It codes for CASSSDSGTSGSTDTQYF.

This clone has a handful of counts. The V gene is TRBV5-1, the J gene TRBJ2-7; possible D gene TRBD2, 5 bases. The length of the CDR3 is 16 residues. The germline V gene has CDR1 SGHRS and CDR2 YFSETQ. Deletions cut 0 bases from V and 2 bases from J, with 15 bases between. The CDR3 protein is CASSLAFGVSPYEQYF. CDR3 DNA sequence: TGCGCCAGCAGCTTGGCCTTCGGGGTGAGCCCCTACGAGCAGTACTTC.

The chain joins TRBV19 to TRBJ1-1; D gene unclear. Germline CDR1 LNHDA, CDR2 SQIVND (reference sequence). The CDR3 loop spans 16 amino acids. V gave up 1 base and J gave up 0 bases, with 12 bases separating them. DNA of the CDR3: TGTGCCAGTAGTATAGGTCACAGTGTATTGAACACTGAAGCTTTCTTT. Protein product: CASSIGHSVLNTEAFF.

A few counts support this clone. The chain joins TRBV5-4 to TRBJ2-1; D possibly corresponds to TRBD1 (5 bases). Trimming removed 5 bases at V and 7 bases at J, with 7 bases between. The CDR3 totals 11 residues. Germline CDR1 is SGHNT and CDR2 is YYREEE (reference sequence). CDR3 loop: CASRGLNEQFF. The CDR3, as DNA: TGTGCCAGCAGGGGGCTGAATGAGCAGTTCTTC.

This clone was seen a handful of times. The J gene is TRBJ1-4, the V gene TRBV14, with 9 nucleotides matching TRBD1. V trimming: 5 bases; J trimming: 7 bases; junction bases outside the gene matches: 14. Per germline, CDR1 SGHDN and CDR2 FVKESK. The CDR3 totals 17 residues. The CDR3 DNA reads TGTGCCAGCAGCTTCGACAGGGGGAAAGAGAGTGGTGAAAAACTGTTTTTT. Protein: CASSFDRGKESGEKLFF.

The chain combines TRBV4-3 with TRBJ2-1; D is uncertain. Germline CDR1 is LGHNA and CDR2 is YSLEER. V shed 1 base and J shed 2 bases, with 9 bases lying between them. This CDR3 has 15 residues. The CDR3 sequence: CASSQALAAYNEQFF. CDR3 DNA sequence: TGCGCCAGCAGCCAAGCTTTAGCAGCCTACAATGAGCAGTTCTTC.

The V call is TRBV6-4, the J call TRBJ2-3, with TRBD2 matching 14 bases. The CDR3 spans 17 residues. V shed 6 bases and J 2 bases; nucleotides not matched to a gene: 7. The V gene's germline CDR1 is MRHNA and CDR2 SNTAGT. The CDR3 nucleotides read TGTGCCAGCAGCCTGGGGACTAGCGGGGGCACCACAGATACGCAGTATTTT. This encodes CASSLGTSGGTTDTQYF.

The V and J genes are TRBV7-2 and TRBJ2-1; 9 bases fit TRBD1. This CDR3 contains 15 residues. The V gene's germline CDR1 is SGHTA and CDR2 FQGNSA. V lost 2 bases to trimming and J lost 7 bases; unmatched junction nucleotides: 6. CDR3 amino acids: CASSLSGTGWNEQFF. CDR3 bases: TGTGCCAGCAGCTTAAGTGGGACAGGGTGGAATGAGCAGTTCTTC.

This rearrangement joins TRBV5-4 to TRBJ1-1; 7 positions match TRBD1. This CDR3 region has 16 residues. Germline V gene lookup returns CDR1 SGHNT and CDR2 YYREEE (reference sequence). V shed 5 bases, J shed 6 bases, and the junction held 16 bases outside the gene matches. For the CDR3, the DNA is TGTGCCAGCAGTCCTGAAATCAACAGGGGCGCCGCTGAAGCTTTCTTT. It encodes CASSPEINRGAAEAFF.

The V gene is TRBV6-1, the J gene TRBJ2-7; maybe TRBD1 (5 bases). CDR1 is MNHNS, CDR2 SASEGT, per germline. Trimming took 8 bases from V and 0 from J, leaving 11 bases between them. The CDR3 is 13 residues long. The DNA for the CDR3 is TGTGCCAGCGCCCAGGGTCTCTCCTACGAGCAGTACTTC. Protein sequence: CASAQGLSYEQYF.

In the case of this clone: The junction does not match germline at one end; this may be a read error. This CDR3 reads CASSLGSAGCTF. CDR3 DNA sequence: TGTGCCAGCAGCTTAGGGTCAGCGGGCTGCACCTTC. V gene TRBV11-1 combines with J gene TRBJ1-2; D gene unclear. Germline V lookup: CDR1 SGHAT, CDR2 FQDESV (reference sequence). The CDR3 has 12 residues.

The rearrangement uses TRBV11-2 and TRBJ1-5, with D perhaps TRBD1 (5 bases). V lost 1 base and J lost 5, with 9 bases in between. Germline V CDR1 and CDR2: SGHAT, FQNNGV. The CDR3 is 14 residues long. CDR3 loop: CASSLGGGDQPQHF. CDR3 coding DNA: TGTGCCAGCAGCTTAGGGGGGGGAGATCAGCCCCAGCATTTT.

V and J are TRBV6-5 and TRBJ2-6; D remains ambiguous. Trimming cost V 2 bases and J 0 bases, with 5 bases left between them. This CDR3 comprises 15 residues. CDR1 and CDR2 (germline): MNHEY, SVGAGI. The CDR3 loop is CASSYESSGANVLTF. The CDR3 bases are TGTGCCAGCAGTTACGAGAGCTCTGGGGCCAACGTCCTGACTTTC.

The V call is TRBV6-5, the J call TRBJ1-1, with 8 bases identical to TRBD1. The V gene's germline CDR1 is MNHEY and CDR2 SVGAGI. Losses at the gene ends were 6 bases for V and 1 base for J; bases not matched to a gene: 4. CDR3 length: 14 amino acids. The CDR3: CASRRGQGNTEAFF. In DNA form, the CDR3 reads TGTGCCAGCAGACGAGGACAGGGGAACACTGAAGCTTTCTTT.

The CDR3 sequence is CSVEDLPLGGYTF. CDR3 in DNA: TGCAGCGTTGAAGACCTCCCCCTAGGAGGCTACACCTTC. The chain uses TRBV29-1 and TRBJ1-2, with D hard to call. With 0 bases removed from V and 8 bases from J, the gap between germline ends came to 13 bases. In germline, CDR1 is SQVTM, CDR2 ANQGSEA. This CDR3 is built from 13 residues.

The rearrangement links TRBV4-1 to TRBJ2-7, with TRBD2 matching over 10 bases. The V and J ends lost 4 bases and 3 bases, in that order; junction bases with no gene match: 6. The CDR3 is made up of 15 amino acids. The germline V gene has CDR1 MGHRA and CDR2 YSYEKL. The CDR3 spells CASSPFSGGLYEQYF. The CDR3 DNA follows: TGCGCCAGCAGCCCATTTAGCGGGGGGCTCTACGAGCAGTACTTC.

The chain recombines TRBV10-2 with TRBJ2-7, with 8 positions matching TRBD1. The germline CDR1 and CDR2 sequences are WSHSY and SAAADI. This CDR3 region has 15 residues. Trimming at V came to 7 bases and at J to 13 bases, leaving 21 bases not matched to a gene. CDR3 DNA sequence: TGCGCCAGCATGGACCTTGGACAGGGCCCTTATCCCCAATACTTC. It specifies CASMDLGQGPYPQYF.

This clone was detected only a few times. V and J are TRBV6-5 and TRBJ2-7, with a possible D match to TRBD2 (5 bases). The V end was cut by 4 bases, the J end by 6 bases, with 7 bases between. The CDR3 has 11 residues. The germline CDR1 and CDR2 sequences are MNHEY and SVGAGI. In nucleotides, the CDR3 is TGTGCCAGCAGTTTCGAGGGCGAGCAGTACTTC. Translating gives CASSFEGEQYF.

In this sample, this clone turned up once. The chain joins TRBV2 to TRBJ1-1; D ambiguous. The CDR3 totals 16 residues. V was pared by 6 bases and J by 6 bases, with 23 bases between. CDR1 and CDR2 (germline): SNHLY, FYNNEI. The CDR3 region has the DNA TGTGCCAGCAGAGCCGTAAGGACCGGGTCGGGATCTGAAGCTTTCTTT. As protein: CASRAVRTGSGSEAFF.

Comments on this clone: A read error may produce the germline difference seen at one junction end. V is TRBV6-4 and J is TRBJ1-1; D remains unclear. The CDR3 is 13 amino acids. The germline CDR1 and CDR2 sequences are MRHNA and SNTAGT. The CDR3 loop is CASSESRQAEAFF. The DNA of the CDR3 is TGTGCCAGCAGTGAGTCCCGCCAAGCTGAGGCTTTCTTT.

This clone was found a few times. The V gene is TRBV4-3, the J gene TRBJ2-5; D may be TRBD1 (5 bases). With 0 bases removed from V and 5 bases from J, the gap between germline ends came to 16 bases. The CDR3 is 16 residues long. CDR1 and CDR2 from the germline V gene are LGHNA and YSLEER. The CDR3: CASSQDASGIGETQYF. The CDR3, as DNA: TGCGCCAGCAGCCAAGATGCTTCAGGGATAGGGGAGACCCAGTACTTC.

The gene calls are TRBV4-1 and TRBJ2-1; TRBD2 matches 8 bases. The CDR3 covers 14 residues. Per germline, CDR1 MGHRA and CDR2 YSYEKL. J lost 6 bases, V lost 1 base, and 2 bases had no gene match. CDR3 protein: CASSQAGGSNEQFF. CDR3 in DNA: TGCGCCAGCAGCCAAGCGGGAGGGTCCAATGAGCAGTTCTTC.

The rearrangement joins TRBV7-9 to TRBJ1-3; TRBD1 might be the D (5 bases). The CDR3 has 15 residues. The germline CDR1 and CDR2 sequences are SEHNR and FQNEAQ (reference sequence). V was shortened by 5 bases and J by 4 bases, with 15 bases between the two germline ends. The CDR3 protein is CASSPLQAAGNTIYF. The CDR3 nucleotides read TGTGCCAGCAGCCCCTTACAGGCTGCGGGAAACACCATATATTTT.

J is TRBJ1-1 and V is TRBV6-5; no reliable D call. CDR3 length: 14 amino acids. The V end was cut by 0 bases, the J end by 5 bases, with 10 bases between. The V gene's germline CDR1 is MNHEY and CDR2 SVGAGI. The CDR3 DNA follows: TGTGCCAGCAGTTACTCCCGCAGGCGAACTGAAGCTTTCTTT. It specifies CASSYSRRRTEAFF.

The rearrangement uses TRBV6-5 and TRBJ2-1; D is possibly TRBD1 (6 bases). From germline, CDR1 is MNHEY and CDR2 SVGAGI. Deletions cut 8 bases from V and 4 bases from J, with 12 bases between. The length of the CDR3 is 13 residues. The CDR3 bases are TGTGCCAGCCGTCGGGACATTTACAATGAGCAGTTCTTC. Its translation: CASRRDIYNEQFF.

The rearrangement uses TRBV6-4 and TRBJ2-3, with TRBD2 matching 10 bases. The V and J ends lost 2 bases and 1 base, in that order; junction bases with no gene match: 0. The CDR3 runs to 15 residues. Germline values: CDR1 MRHNA, CDR2 SNTAGT. The CDR3 DNA sequence: TGTGCCAGCAGTGACGGGACTAGCGGCACAGATACGCAGTATTTT. Translation gives CASSDGTSGTDTQYF.

The gene calls are TRBV28 and TRBJ1-2; no clear D. V was shortened by 4 bases and J by 7 bases, with 13 bases between the two germline ends. CDR3 length: 13 residues. Germline lookup yields CDR1 MDHEN and CDR2 SYDVKM. The DNA of the CDR3 is TGTGCCAGCAGTTCGTATCCGGTACCTGGCTACACCTTC. Translated, it gives CASSSYPVPGYTF.

In the case of this clone: The junction shows a germline mismatch at one end, possibly a read error. Different DNA sequences within this sample yield the same CDR3. J is TRBJ1-5 and V is TRBV18; 7 positions agree with TRBD1. The CDR3 runs 16 residues. Germline CDR1 reads KGHSH; CDR2 reads LQKENI. The CDR3 DNA reads TGCGCCAGCTCACCGGTCCCAGGACAGGTCAATCAGCCCCAGCATTTT. This encodes CASSPVPGQVNQPQHF. Supplemented by reference TRBV18 and TRBJ1-5, the full variable domain reads NAGVMQNPRHLVRRRGQEARLRCSPMKGHSHVYWYRQLPEEGLKFMVYLQKENIIDESGMPKERFSAEFPKEGPSILRIQQVVRGDSAAYFCASSPVPGQVNQPQHFGDGTRLSIL.